These 28 T cell receptor beta chains came from one sample sequenced in a study of blood T cell repertoires in COVID-19. Sequencing was performed with immunoSEQ multiplex PCR; in TCRdb, only in-frame clones are kept and a portion is missing. This repertoire shows about 34,000 clones, roughly 80% found once; its top ten account for about 15%. The source material was peripheral blood. Receptor source: an elderly man with active or convalescent COVID-19.

The chain links TRBV4-2 to TRBJ2-3; D not certain. Trimming left V 5 bases short and J 10 bases short, with 16 bases between. Germline V gives CDR1 LGHNA, CDR2 YNFKEQ. The CDR3 has 13 amino acids. The CDR3 loop reads CASSASLGVPQYF. As DNA, the CDR3 is TGTGCCAGCAGCGCTAGTCTAGGCGTTCCGCAGTATTTT.

This chain joins TRBV4-1 and TRBJ2-2; the D gene is possibly TRBD2 (6 bases). V lost 0 bases and J lost 4, with 15 bases in between. This CDR3 region has 17 residues. The germline V gene encodes CDR1 MGHRA and CDR2 YSYEKL. Here the CDR3 DNA reads TGCGCCAGCAGCCAAGAACTAAGGGGAGGAATCACCGGGGAGCTGTTTTTT. Its protein is CASSQELRGGITGELFF.

The chain employs TRBV19 and TRBJ1-5, with D maybe TRBD1 (5 bases). Deletions cut 5 bases from V and 0 bases from J, with 11 bases between. Germline-derived CDR1 and CDR2 are LNHDA and SQIVND (reference sequence). The CDR3 is 15 residues long. CDR3 coding DNA: TGTGCCAGTAGTGACAGAACCTATAGCAATCAGCCCCAGCATTTT. It yields the protein CASSDRTYSNQPQHF.

This clone has only one observation. The chain carries TRBV6-5 and TRBJ2-7; possibly TRBD1 for D (6 bases). Trimming stripped 8 bases from V and 7 bases from J, with 18 bases between. Per germline, CDR1 MNHEY and CDR2 SVGAGI. This CDR3 is 13 amino acids long. Here the CDR3 DNA reads TGTGCCAGCCAGACCCGACAGGCCGGGGAGCAGTACTTC. Translated: CASQTRQAGEQYF.

The rearrangement joins TRBV7-8 to TRBJ2-5; D may be TRBD1 (5 bases). The V end was cut by 0 bases, the J end by 5 bases, with 7 bases between. Germline V gives CDR1 SGHVS, CDR2 FQNEAQ. The CDR3 spans 13 residues. The CDR3 DNA follows: TGTGCCAGCAGCTTAGCTCAGGGCGAGACCCAGTACTTC. Protein: CASSLAQGETQYF.

This chain uses TRBV18 with TRBJ2-2; 10 bases match TRBD2. The V segment lost 1 base and the J segment 0 bases; nucleotides outside the gene matches: 8. Germline CDR1 is KGHSH and CDR2 is LQKENI. This CDR3 has 19 amino acids. The CDR3 nucleotides are TGTGCCAGCTCACCACGGGTGCTAGCGGGAGTAACGAACACCGGGGAGCTGTTTTTT. It yields the protein CASSPRVLAGVTNTGELFF.

This chain uses TRBV28 with TRBJ1-6; 7 nucleotides align to TRBD1. The CDR3 is 14 residues long. V lost 10 bases and J lost 8; bases outside the gene matches: 11. The germline gives CDR1 MDHEN, CDR2 SYDVKM. CDR3 DNA sequence: TGTGCCACCACTCCGGGACAGCGACATTCACCCCTCCACTTT. It translates to CATTPGQRHSPLHF.

This rearrangement joins TRBV5-1 to TRBJ2-5; 7 bases match TRBD1. With V trimmed by 4 bases and J by 0 bases, 6 bases remained unmatched. The V gene's germline CDR1 is SGHRS and CDR2 YFSETQ. This CDR3 contains 15 residues. CDR3 DNA: TGCGCCAGCAGCCACGGGACAGCGTACCAAGAGACCCAGTACTTC. Translated, it gives CASSHGTAYQETQYF.

This clone counts as medium-sized (0.01 to 0.1%). The genes are TRBV7-9 and TRBJ2-3, with TRBD1 matching over 8 bases. The CDR3 extends over 15 amino acids. CDR1 SEHNR and CDR2 FQNEAQ come from the germline V gene (reference sequence). J was trimmed by 6 bases and V by 1 base; bases with no gene match: 6. The CDR3 DNA sequence: TGTGCCAGCAGCTTAGGGTCCACAGGGGGGGATACGCAGTATTTT. This encodes CASSLGSTGGDTQYF. The entire variable domain, with the rest obtained from reference TRBV7-9 and TRBJ2-3, is as follows: DTGVSQNPRHKITKRGQNVTFRCDPISEHNRLYWYRQTLGQGPEFLTYFQNEAQLEKSRLLSDRFSAERPKGSFSTLEIQRTEQGDSAMYLCASSLGSTGGDTQYFGPGTRLTVL.

This rearrangement joins TRBV12-3 or TRBV12-4 to TRBJ2-7, with D possibly being TRBD1 (6 bases). Trimming shortened V by 6 bases and J by 2 bases, and 11 bases separated the two germline ends. There are 13 residues in the CDR3. CDR3 loop: CASSGQYTYEQYF. The CDR3 DNA sequence: TGTGCCAGCAGCGGACAGTACACCTACGAGCAGTACTTC.

The J gene is TRBJ2-6, the V gene TRBV11-2, with a weak D call TRBD1 (6 bases). The CDR3 is 17 residues long. V lost 2 bases, J lost 3 bases, and 14 bases lay in between. The germline CDR1 and CDR2 sequences are SGHAT and FQNNGV. Here the CDR3 reads CASSLLQGISGANVLTF. The CDR3 coding sequence is TGTGCCAGCAGCTTATTACAGGGAATTAGTGGGGCCAACGTCCTGACTTTC.

The rearrangement joins TRBV7-6 to TRBJ1-1; D remains unclear. CDR1 is SGHVS and CDR2 is FNYEAQ in the germline V gene. V shed 1 base and J shed 1 base, with 4 bases lying between them. The CDR3 totals 13 residues. Here the CDR3 reads CASSLGENTEAFF. Here the CDR3 DNA reads TGTGCCAGCAGCTTAGGAGAGAACACTGAAGCTTTCTTT.

CDR3 protein: CASSGSYEQYF. CDR3 DNA sequence: TGTGCCAGCAGCGGGTCCTACGAGCAGTACTTC. This chain joins TRBV28 and TRBJ2-7; D is undetermined. The CDR3 is 11 residues long. The V end was cut by 6 bases, the J end by 1 base, with 4 bases between. Germline CDR1 reads MDHEN; CDR2 reads SYDVKM.

The chain carries TRBV7-9 and TRBJ2-5, with D maybe TRBD1 (6 bases). Germline V CDR1 and CDR2: SEHNR, FQNEAQ (reference sequence). The CDR3 is 14 residues long. Deletions cut 5 bases from V and 0 bases from J, with 10 bases between. The CDR3 spells CASSARTDQETQYF. The CDR3 DNA reads TGTGCCAGCAGCGCCCGGACAGACCAAGAGACCCAGTACTTC.

The chain joins TRBV5-6 to TRBJ2-5; the match to TRBD2 covers 10 bases. Germline lookup yields CDR1 SGHDT and CDR2 YYEEEE. CDR3 length equals 15 residues. After removal of 0 bases from V and 4 bases from J, the junction contained 3 bases not matched to a gene. The CDR3 loop is CASSLVASGRETQYF. The CDR3 coding sequence is TGTGCCAGCAGCTTGGTCGCTAGCGGGAGAGAGACCCAGTACTTC.

V is TRBV13 and J is TRBJ2-1; D might be TRBD1 (6 bases). V lost 2 bases and J 2 bases, leaving 13 bases between the germline ends. This CDR3 contains 16 residues. The germline V gene has CDR1 PRHDT and CDR2 FYEKMQ (reference sequence). In nucleotides, the CDR3 is TGTGCCAGCAGCTTAATTTTGGGGGCCCCCTACAATGAGCAGTTCTTC. Amino acid sequence: CASSLILGAPYNEQFF. The complete variable domain, with remaining parts taken from reference TRBV13 and TRBJ2-1, reads AAGVIQSPRHLIKEKRETATLKCYPIPRHDTVYWYQQGPGQDPQFLISFYEKMQSDKGSIPDRFSAQQFSDYHSELNMSSLELGDSALYFCASSLILGAPYNEQFFGPGTRLTVL.

The chain joins TRBV7-9 to TRBJ2-3; TRBD1 matches at 9 bases. With V trimmed by 5 bases and J by 0 bases, 12 bases remained unmatched. CDR3 size: 18 residues. The V gene's germline CDR1 is SEHNR and CDR2 FQNEAQ (reference sequence). CDR3 nucleotides: TGTGCCAGCAGCCCACCGGGACAGGGCAACGCTAGCACAGATACGCAGTATTTT. It specifies CASSPPGQGNASTDTQYF.

Of note for this clone: The junction does not match germline at one end; this may be a read error. The chain combines TRBV7-9 with TRBJ2-1, with 7 bases aligning to TRBD2. Germline values: CDR1 SEHNR, CDR2 FQNEAQ (reference sequence). The CDR3 runs to 13 residues. The CDR3 DNA sequence: TGTGCCAGCAGTTATAGTACGCCGGGACTACAAGTCTTC. Translation: CASSYSTPGLQVF.

By frequency in the sample, this clone is medium-sized. The J gene is TRBJ1-3, the V gene TRBV5-1; 8 nucleotides align to TRBD1. The germline V gene has CDR1 SGHRS and CDR2 YFSETQ. V was pared by 4 bases and J by 4 bases, with 4 bases of the junction left unmatched. The CDR3 totals 14 residues. Here the CDR3 DNA reads TGCGCCAGCAGCCCCGGGACAGGAGGAAACACCATATATTTT. This gives the protein CASSPGTGGNTIYF.

The chain recombines TRBV19 with TRBJ1-1; tentatively, D is TRBD1 (6 bases). The V gene's germline CDR1 is LNHDA and CDR2 SQIVND (reference sequence). The CDR3 runs 15 residues. V was shortened by 8 bases and J by 4 bases, with 20 bases between the two germline ends. The CDR3 nucleotides are TGTGCCAGTTCCGTAGGGGGAACCTTGGGCACTGAAGCTTTCTTT. Amino acid sequence: CASSVGGTLGTEAFF.

The CDR3 sequence is CASSLGLQLHEQFF. The CDR3 coding sequence is TGTGCCAGCAGTTTAGGCTTGCAGTTGCATGAGCAGTTCTTC. V is TRBV28 and J is TRBJ2-1, with no clear D. This CDR3 has 14 residues. Trimming stripped 2 bases from V and 8 bases from J, with 13 bases between. CDR1 is MDHEN, CDR2 SYDVKM, per germline.

The V gene is TRBV5-4, the J gene TRBJ2-7, with 8 positions matching TRBD2. The CDR3 has 15 residues. Looked up from germline, CDR1 is SGHNT and CDR2 is YYREEE (reference sequence). Trimming at V came to 4 bases and at J to 1 base, leaving 7 bases not matched to a gene. CDR3 loop: CASSQSGSGSYEQYF. In DNA form, the CDR3 reads TGTGCCAGCAGCCAGAGCGGGAGCGGGTCCTACGAGCAGTACTTC.

This chain uses TRBV11-2 with TRBJ2-2, with TRBD1 matching over 7 bases. Looked up from germline, CDR1 is SGHAT and CDR2 is FQNNGV. V shed 4 bases, J shed 3 bases, and the junction held 5 bases outside the gene matches. This CDR3 is built from 15 residues. Written as DNA, the CDR3 is TGTGCCAGCAGCTCGAATACAGGGGACACCGGGGAGCTGTTTTTT. Translating it yields CASSSNTGDTGELFF.

This rearrangement joins TRBV1 to TRBJ2-5; TRBD1, the D gene given by the table, was not confirmed from the DNA. TRBV1 is shown as a pseudogene. The CDR3 sequence is 14 residues long. In DNA form, the CDR3 reads TGCACCAGCAGCCAAGCTTATCACACGGAGACCCAGTACTTC. This translates into CTSSQAYHTETQYF.

The chain joins TRBV29-1 to TRBJ1-2; the match to TRBD1 covers 8 bases. V lost 5 bases, J lost 4 bases, and 6 bases stayed unmatched. The CDR3 has 13 residues. Germline assignment: CDR1 SQVTM and CDR2 ANQGSEA. The CDR3 DNA follows: TGCAGCGTTCTCCTAACAGGGGGCTATGGCTACACCTTC. It encodes CSVLLTGGYGYTF.

The genes are TRBV6-5 and TRBJ1-4; TRBD1 is a possible D gene (5 bases). This CDR3 spans 14 amino acids. Germline CDR1 reads MNHEY; CDR2 reads SVGAGI. The ends were cut back, 2 bases at V and 7 bases at J, with 11 bases in the middle. In DNA, the CDR3 is TGTGCCAGCAGTTACAAGGGGCTGGCTGAAAAACTGTTTTTT. Protein sequence: CASSYKGLAEKLFF.

The CDR3: CASSRVSGANVLTF. DNA for the CDR3: TGTGCCAGCAGCAGGGTCTCTGGGGCCAACGTCCTGACTTTC. The rearrangement joins TRBV6-5 to TRBJ2-6, with a possible D match to TRBD1 (5 bases). The CDR3 extends over 14 amino acids. Germline CDR1 reads MNHEY; CDR2 reads SVGAGI. V was pared by 6 bases and J by 0 bases, with 6 bases between.

This chain links TRBV6-5 with TRBJ2-5; TRBD2 matches at 8 bases. This CDR3 is 15 amino acids long. With V trimmed by 2 bases and J by 4 bases, 6 bases remained unmatched. Looked up from germline, CDR1 is MNHEY and CDR2 is SVGAGI. Written as DNA, the CDR3 is TGTGCCAGCAGTTACGCGGGAGGACGGCTAGAGACCCAGTACTTC. Its translation: CASSYAGGRLETQYF.